This TCR beta chain was documented in a study of vaccination and CD4 T cells after COVID-19. Overall study: Comprising six males and four females, the convalescent participants counted two Hispanic individuals among them.

Study-level results: The great majority, 304 of 307 vaccine-specific clones, proved spike mono-reactive in convalescent patients.

The treatment: roughly ten-day PBMC culture with coronavirus spike peptide pools or control peptides (ViraFEST assay). Ahead of the COVID-19 pandemic (2011-2018), the CD4+ T cells of the unexposed donor were collected. This CDR3 contains 15 residues. Per the germline V gene, CDR1 is SNHLY and CDR2 is FYNNEI. Trimming cost V 6 bases and J 5 bases; bases outside gene matches: 5. On this clonotype: The antigen is not known.

With the Oncomine TCR Beta short-read assay, DNA from cultured CD4+ T cells was sequenced. MiXCR, run by TCRdb on the PCR reads, gives a single entry per CDR3 protein. Of several thousand distinct CDR3 sequences in the sample, approximately 40% were seen once. The genes are TRBV2 and TRBJ1-6, with TRBD1 matching 9 bases. Sequencing was performed on CD4+ T cells from blood, cultured in vitro. The source of this sequence is a human donor in good health. CDR3: CASRGQGLNNSPLHF. The CDR3 DNA is TGTGCCAGCAGGGGACAGGGCCTAAATAATTCACCCCTCCACTTT.